The rows below give T cell receptor beta chains drawn from one sample of a study of CD8 T cells in Susac syndrome. MiXCR, applied by TCRdb to the immunoSEQ multiplex PCR reads, yields one record per CDR3 protein. Of under 200,000 distinct CDR3 sequences detected, approximately 95% appear once; the ten largest clones hold about 0.15%. Sequencing was carried out using CD8+ T cells from PBMCs. These receptors all stem from a human donor with multiple sclerosis. The CDR3 runs from the conserved cysteine through the conserved F or W. The D gene is left open where the match is weak. Some rows mark clone size as missing; the rest say once, few, many or name a class of expanded clone.

J gene | D gene | CDR3 length | V gene | clone size | CDR3 protein | CDR3 DNA
TRBJ2-7 | - | 15 | TRBV15 | - | CATSREFGAGAEQYF | TGTGCCACCAGCAGAGAGTTTGGGGCCGGAGCCGAGCAGTACTTC
TRBJ1-4 | TRBD1 | 11 | TRBV2 | - | CASNTGGSLFF | TGTGCCAGCAATACAGGGGGCTCACTGTTTTTT
TRBJ1-1 | TRBD1 | 14 | TRBV19 | - | CASSLQQGSTEAFF | TGTGCCAGTAGTCTCCAACAGGGGTCCACTGAAGCTTTCTTT
TRBJ2-7 | TRBD1 | 16 | TRBV3-1 | - | CASSQHGQGESYEQYF | TGTGCCAGCAGCCAACACGGCCAGGGGGAATCCTACGAGCAGTACTTC
TRBJ1-1 | TRBD1 | 16 | TRBV7-9 | - | CASSLPTGGKGTEAFF | TGTGCCAGCAGCCTACCTACAGGGGGCAAGGGTACTGAAGCTTTCTTT
TRBJ2-7 | - | 12 | TRBV5-1 | - | CASSEETYEQYF | TGCGCCAGCAGCGAGGAAACCTACGAGCAGTACTTC
TRBJ1-5 | - | 15 | TRBV12-3/TRBV12-4 | - | CASSFRGKSNQPQHF | TGTGCCAGCAGTTTCCGGGGAAAAAGCAATCAGCCCCAGCATTTT
TRBJ2-3 | TRBD2 | 18 | TRBV14 | - | CASSALGLAGANTDTQYF | TGTGCCAGCAGCGCATTAGGACTAGCGGGAGCAAACACAGATACGCAGTATTTT
TRBJ2-5 | - | 17 | TRBV15 | - | CATSSRLFLGAGETQYF | TGTGCCACCAGCAGTCGATTATTTCTGGGGGCAGGAGAGACCCAGTACTTC
TRBJ2-1 | TRBD1 | 18 | TRBV27 | - | CASSSSGTVFSSYNEQFF | TGTGCCAGCAGTTCCTCCGGGACAGTTTTTAGCTCCTACAATGAGCAGTTCTTC
TRBJ2-7 | - | 12 | TRBV2 | - | CASKGKPYEQYF | TGTGCCAGCAAGGGCAAACCCTACGAGCAGTACTTC
TRBJ2-1 | - | 14 | TRBV29-1 | - | CSVVGLASYNEQFF | TGCAGCGTTGTGGGTCTCGCCTCCTACAATGAGCAGTTCTTC
TRBJ2-3 | - | 14 | TRBV25-1 | - | CASSESGGTDTQYF | TGTGCCAGCAGTGAATCGGGCGGCACAGATACGCAGTATTTT
TRBJ1-5 | - | 16 | TRBV28 | - | CASTPRRPRRNQPQHF | TGTGCCAGCACCCCTAGGCGACCCCGGCGCAATCAGCCCCAGCATTTT
TRBJ2-3 | TRBD2 | 18 | TRBV11-2 | - | CASSPGLAGGPEADTQYF | TGTGCCAGCAGCCCGGGACTAGCGGGAGGGCCAGAAGCAGATACGCAGTATTTT
TRBJ2-6 | TRBD1 | 16 | TRBV7-9 | - | CASSPTGLRGANVLTF | TGTGCCAGCAGCCCGACAGGGTTGCGAGGGGCCAACGTCCTGACTTTC
TRBJ1-1 | - | 12 | TRBV20-1 | - | CSARDESEGAFF | TGCAGTGCTAGAGATGAGTCAGAGGGAGCCTTCTTT
TRBJ1-2 | - | 13 | TRBV29-1 | - | CSAPGGGSDGYTF | TGCAGCGCCCCGGGGGGCGGCAGCGATGGCTACACCTTC
TRBJ2-3 | - | 9 | TRBV21-1 | - | CASSWAQYF | TGTGCCAGCAGTTGGGCGCAGTATTTT
TRBJ1-1 | - | 12 | TRBV5-6 | - | CASGRSGTEAFF | TGTGCCAGCGGCCGGAGCGGGACTGAAGCTTTCTTT
TRBJ2-7 | - | 13 | TRBV6-6 | - | CASSRALRHEQYF | TGTGCCAGCAGCCGGGCCCTAAGGCACGAGCAGTACTTC
TRBJ2-2 | - | 14 | TRBV27 | once | CASRGKILTGELFF | TGTGCCAGCAGAGGAAAGATTCTCACCGGGGAGCTGTTTTTT
TRBJ2-3 | TRBD1 | 17 | TRBV28 | - | CASNDSIRDRGTDTQYF | TGTGCCAGCAACGATTCGATCCGGGACAGGGGTACAGATACGCAGTATTTT
TRBJ2-2 | - | 16 | TRBV4-2 | - | CASSQEVGQVTGELFF | TGTGCCAGCAGCCAAGAAGTTGGACAAGTCACCGGGGAGCTGTTTTTT
TRBJ2-7 | - | 15 | TRBV11-2 | - | CASSLELGDTYEQYF | TGTGCCAGCAGCTTAGAGTTGGGGGACACCTACGAGCAGTACTTC
TRBJ2-2 | TRBD2 | 15 | TRBV29-1 | - | CSVEEAGTSPGELFF | TGCAGCGTTGAAGAGGCGGGGACTAGTCCCGGGGAGCTGTTTTTT
TRBJ1-2 | - | 12 | TRBV19 | - | CASSIGGNGYTF | TGTGCCAGTAGTATCGGCGGGAATGGCTACACCTTC
TRBJ2-1 | TRBD2 | 17 | TRBV27 | - | CASSFKAGGPVGNEQFF | TGTGCCAGCAGTTTCAAAGCGGGAGGGCCAGTTGGCAATGAGCAGTTCTTC
TRBJ2-4 | - | 16 | TRBV30 | - | CAWSVEAGRAKNIQYF | TGTGCCTGGAGTGTAGAGGCGGGGAGGGCCAAAAACATTCAGTACTTC
TRBJ1-1 | TRBD1 | 14 | TRBV4-2 | - | CASSQERGQAEAFF | TGTGCCAGCAGCCAAGAGAGGGGACAGGCTGAAGCTTTCTTT
TRBJ1-2 | - | 14 | TRBV11-2 | - | CASSQHTLDYGYTF | TGTGCCAGCAGCCAACACACCCTAGACTATGGCTACACCTTC
TRBJ2-5 | - | 12 | TRBV7-9 | - | CASSFARETQYF | TGTGCCAGCAGCTTTGCACGAGAGACCCAGTACTTC
TRBJ2-1 | - | 16 | TRBV4-1 | - | CASSQSSGNSYNEQFF | TGCGCCAGCAGCCAATCTTCTGGGAACTCCTACAATGAGCAGTTCTTC
TRBJ2-7 | - | 14 | TRBV29-1 | once | CSAAVGTGSYEQYF | TGCAGCGCCGCGGTTGGGACCGGGTCCTACGAGCAGTACTTC
TRBJ1-2 | - | 13 | TRBV9 | - | CASSLVGGDGYTF | TGTGCCAGCAGCCTGGTTGGCGGGGATGGCTACACCTTC
TRBJ2-7 | TRBD2 | 15 | TRBV20-1 | - | CSAKALAGTDYEQYF | TGCAGTGCTAAAGCCCTAGCGGGTACAGACTACGAGCAGTACTTC
TRBJ2-1 | - | 14 | TRBV20-1 | - | CSARVRGSYNEQFF | TGCAGTGCTAGAGTTCGAGGGTCCTACAATGAGCAGTTCTTC
TRBJ2-7 | TRBD2 | 15 | TRBV5-6 | - | CASSIAGAPGHEQYF | TGTGCCAGCAGCATCGCGGGAGCCCCGGGTCACGAGCAGTACTTC
TRBJ1-1 | - | 13 | TRBV2 | few | CASSEGGNTEAFF | TGTGCCAGTAGTGAAGGTGGAAACACTGAAGCTTTCTTT
TRBJ1-2 | - | 13 | TRBV4-1 | - | CASSQEGSNGYTF | TGCGCCAGCAGCCAAGAGGGGTCGAATGGCTACACCTTC
TRBJ2-2 | - | 16 | TRBV5-1 | once | CASTPTPPDTREELFF | TGCGCCAGCACCCCCACCCCTCCGGACACGCGAGAGGAGCTGTTTTTT
TRBJ2-1 | - | 13 | TRBV5-1 | - | CASSLVTYNEQFF | TGCGCCAGCAGCTTGGTGACCTACAATGAGCAGTTCTTC
TRBJ2-2 | TRBD2 | 15 | TRBV12-5 | once | CASGPGLANTGELFF | TGTGCTAGTGGTCCGGGACTAGCGAACACCGGGGAGCTGTTTTTT
TRBJ1-1 | - | 15 | TRBV9 | - | CASSPTRGRDTEAFF | TGTGCCAGCAGCCCAACCAGGGGTCGGGACACTGAAGCTTTCTTT
TRBJ1-3 | - | 15 | TRBV20-1 | - | CSARASIGSGNTIYF | TGCAGTGCTAGAGCCTCAATTGGCTCTGGAAACACCATATATTTT
TRBJ2-5 | - | 13 | TRBV12-3/TRBV12-4 | - | CASSHTIQETQYF | TGTGCCAGCAGCCACACTATCCAGGAGACCCAGTACTTC
TRBJ2-2 | - | 14 | TRBV7-2 | - | CASSVGWGTGELFF | TGTGCCAGCAGCGTAGGTTGGGGCACCGGGGAGCTGTTTTTT
TRBJ2-1 | - | 17 | TRBV14 | - | CASSQDLEGSYYNEQFF | TGTGCCAGCAGCCAAGATCTCGAGGGGAGTTACTACAATGAGCAGTTCTTC